This TCR beta chain was recovered during a study of cytomegalovirus exposure and HLA in healthy donors. Study-level findings and limits: The study labeled fewer than 200 TCR beta chains cytomegalovirus-associated. An Asian-associated ancestry cluster reportedly showed fewer N-insertions than the roughly 700-donor mean in a later analysis. No immune exposure information besides CMV serostatus was available.

Both 60 Vbeta primers and 13 Jbeta primers went into the PCR. Profiling relied on immunoSEQ multiplex PCR, and the TCRdb table lists in-frame clones only, not all of them. The sample gives approximately 200,000 clones, around 81% of which show up once; just over 2% is in the top ten. Trimming removed 2 bases from V and 8 bases from J; junction bases left unmatched: 11. The CDR3 is 16 amino acids. The germline V gene has CDR1 MDHEN and CDR2 SYDVKM. A note on this clone: Antigen specificity is unknown.

Input material: PBMCs. The clonotype originates from a woman aged 18-35 years in good health and CMV-seropositive. V is TRBV28 and J is TRBJ1-4, with 7 bases aligning to TRBD1. CDR3 loop: CASSLPGQAAGEKLFF. The CDR3 nucleotides are TGTGCCAGCAGTTTACCCGGACAGGCGGCTGGCGAAAAACTGTTTTTT.